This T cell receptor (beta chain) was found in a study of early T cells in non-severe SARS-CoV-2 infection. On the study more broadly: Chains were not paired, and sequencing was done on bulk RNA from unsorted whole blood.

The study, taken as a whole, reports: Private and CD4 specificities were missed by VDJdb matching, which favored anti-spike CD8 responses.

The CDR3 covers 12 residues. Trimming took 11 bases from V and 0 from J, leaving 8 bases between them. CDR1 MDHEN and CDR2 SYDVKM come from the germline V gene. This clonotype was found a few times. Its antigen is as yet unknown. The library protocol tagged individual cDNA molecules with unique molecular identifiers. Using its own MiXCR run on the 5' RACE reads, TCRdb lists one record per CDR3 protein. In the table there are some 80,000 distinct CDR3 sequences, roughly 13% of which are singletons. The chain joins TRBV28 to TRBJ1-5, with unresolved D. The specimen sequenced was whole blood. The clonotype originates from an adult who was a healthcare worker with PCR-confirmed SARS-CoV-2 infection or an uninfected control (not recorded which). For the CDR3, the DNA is TGTGCCTCAACGGTTAGCAATCAGCCCCAGCATTTT. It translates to CASTVSNQPQHF.